This T cell receptor (beta chain) was identified during a study of OX40 agonist ivuxolimab in advanced cancers. Study summary: Patients enrolled in dose escalation were diagnosed with hepatocellular carcinoma, melanoma, renal cell or head and neck cancer. Three dose-escalation patients had partial responses: one with hepatocellular carcinoma and two with cutaneous melanoma. Findings of the study overall: With doses of 0.1 to 3.0 mg/kg, CD4+ and CD8+ blood T cells had undergone clonal expansion by week 6. Low normalized T-cell clonal expansion was additionally recorded for some nonresponders.

Points on this clone: What it recognizes is unknown.

Measured with immunoSEQ multiplex PCR; TCRdb has only the in-frame clones, and not every one. In the table there are tens of thousands of clones, roughly 84% of which are singletons. The CDR3 is made up of 13 amino acids. CDR1 and CDR2 (germline): SGHRS, YFSETQ. With 5 bases clipped from V and 3 bases from J, the junction kept 4 bases outside the gene matches. The chain employs TRBV5-1 and TRBJ1-1; TRBD1 matches at 7 bases. The sample here was CD4+ or CD8+ T cells sorted from blood, taken in a trial of the OX40 agonist ivuxolimab. This TCR was sampled from an adult with an advanced solid tumor such as melanoma, head and neck, liver or kidney cancer. CDR3 DNA sequence: TGCGCCAGCAGACGAGACAGGGACACTGAAGCTTTCTTT. Amino acid sequence: CASRRDRDTEAFF. Full variable domain (rest looked up from reference TRBV5-1 and TRBJ1-1): KAGVTQTPRYLIKTRGQQVTLSCSPISGHRSVSWYQQTPGQGLQFLFEYFSETQRNKGNFPGRFSGRQFSNSRSEMNVSTLELGDSALYLCASRRDRDTEAFFGQGTRLTVV.